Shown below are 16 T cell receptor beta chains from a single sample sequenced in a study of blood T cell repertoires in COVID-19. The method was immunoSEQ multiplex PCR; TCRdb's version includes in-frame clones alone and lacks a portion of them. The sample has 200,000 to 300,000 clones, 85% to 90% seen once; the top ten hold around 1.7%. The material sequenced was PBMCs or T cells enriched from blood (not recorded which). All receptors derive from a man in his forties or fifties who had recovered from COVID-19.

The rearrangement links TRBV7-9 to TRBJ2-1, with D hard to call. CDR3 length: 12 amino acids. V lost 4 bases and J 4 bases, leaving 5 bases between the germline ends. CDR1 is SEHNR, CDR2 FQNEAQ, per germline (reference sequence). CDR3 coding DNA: TGTGCCAGCAGCTCCCTTTACAATGAGCAGTTCTTC. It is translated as CASSSLYNEQFF.

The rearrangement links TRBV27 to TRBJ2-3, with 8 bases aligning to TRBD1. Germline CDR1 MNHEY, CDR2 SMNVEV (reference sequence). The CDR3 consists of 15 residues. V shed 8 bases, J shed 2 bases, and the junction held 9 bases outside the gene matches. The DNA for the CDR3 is TGTGCCAGCCGTACCTTCAGGGGGCACACAGATACGCAGTATTTT. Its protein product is CASRTFRGHTDTQYF.

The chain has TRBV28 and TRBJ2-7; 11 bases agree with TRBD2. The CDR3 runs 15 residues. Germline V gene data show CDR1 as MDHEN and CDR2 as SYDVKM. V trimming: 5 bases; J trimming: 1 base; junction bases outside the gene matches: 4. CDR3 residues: CASSPGLAGSYEQYF. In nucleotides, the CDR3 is TGTGCCAGCAGTCCAGGACTAGCGGGTTCCTACGAGCAGTACTTC.

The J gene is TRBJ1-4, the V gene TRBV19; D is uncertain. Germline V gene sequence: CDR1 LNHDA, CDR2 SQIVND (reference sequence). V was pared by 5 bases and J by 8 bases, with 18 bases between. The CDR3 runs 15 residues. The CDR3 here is CASSAERNRGEKLFF. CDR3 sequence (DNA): TGTGCCAGTAGTGCCGAGAGAAATAGAGGGGAAAAACTGTTTTTT.

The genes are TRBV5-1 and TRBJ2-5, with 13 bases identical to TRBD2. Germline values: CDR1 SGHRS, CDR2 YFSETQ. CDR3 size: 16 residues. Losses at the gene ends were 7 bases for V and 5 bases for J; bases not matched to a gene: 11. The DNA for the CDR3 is TGCGCCAGCTACAGTGGACTAGCGGGAGTTGGGGAGACCCAGTACTTC. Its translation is CASYSGLAGVGETQYF.

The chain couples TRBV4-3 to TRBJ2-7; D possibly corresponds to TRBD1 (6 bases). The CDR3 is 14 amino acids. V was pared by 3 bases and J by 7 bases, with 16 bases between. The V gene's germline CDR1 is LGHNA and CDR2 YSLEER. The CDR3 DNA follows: TGCGCCAGCAGCCAGGGGGCAGGGATTCGTGAGCAGTACTTC. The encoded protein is CASSQGAGIREQYF.

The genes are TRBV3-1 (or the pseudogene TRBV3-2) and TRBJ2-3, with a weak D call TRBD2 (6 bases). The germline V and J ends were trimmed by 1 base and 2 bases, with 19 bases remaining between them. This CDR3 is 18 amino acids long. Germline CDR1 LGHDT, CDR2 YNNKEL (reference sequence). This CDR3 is CASSQVGRRDFNTDTQYF. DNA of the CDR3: TGTGCCAGCAGCCAAGTAGGTCGTCGGGACTTCAACACAGATACGCAGTATTTT.

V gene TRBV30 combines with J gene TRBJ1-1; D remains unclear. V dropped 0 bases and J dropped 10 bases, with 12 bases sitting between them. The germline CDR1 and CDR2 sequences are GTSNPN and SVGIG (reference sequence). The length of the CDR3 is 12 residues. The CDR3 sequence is CAWSVQGRGAFF. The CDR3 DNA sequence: TGTGCCTGGAGTGTACAAGGGCGGGGAGCTTTCTTT.

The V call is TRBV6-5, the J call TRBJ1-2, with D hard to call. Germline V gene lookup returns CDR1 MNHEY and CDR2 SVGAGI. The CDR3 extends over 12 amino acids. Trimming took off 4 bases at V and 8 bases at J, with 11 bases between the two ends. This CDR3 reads CASSLRVYGYTF. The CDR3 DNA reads TGTGCCAGCAGTTTGAGGGTCTACGGCTACACCTTC.

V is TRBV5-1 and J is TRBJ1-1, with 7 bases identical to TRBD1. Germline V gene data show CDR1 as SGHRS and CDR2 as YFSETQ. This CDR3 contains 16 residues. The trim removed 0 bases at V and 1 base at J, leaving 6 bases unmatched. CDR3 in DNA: TGCGCCAGCAGCTTGGGAGACAGGGATTGGAACACTGAAGCTTTCTTT. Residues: CASSLGDRDWNTEAFF.

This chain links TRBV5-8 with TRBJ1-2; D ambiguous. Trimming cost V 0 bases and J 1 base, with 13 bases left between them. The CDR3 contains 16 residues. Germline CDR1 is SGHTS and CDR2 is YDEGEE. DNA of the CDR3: TGTGCCAGCAGCTTGGTTAGCGGGGTTGGTAACTATGGCTACACCTTC. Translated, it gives CASSLVSGVGNYGYTF. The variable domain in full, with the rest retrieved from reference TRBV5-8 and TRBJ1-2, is EAGVTQSPTHLIKTRGQQATLRCSPISGHTSVYWYQQALGLGLQFLLWYDEGEERNRGNFPPRFSGRQFPNYSSELNVNALELEDSALYLCASSLVSGVGNYGYTFGSGTRLTVV.

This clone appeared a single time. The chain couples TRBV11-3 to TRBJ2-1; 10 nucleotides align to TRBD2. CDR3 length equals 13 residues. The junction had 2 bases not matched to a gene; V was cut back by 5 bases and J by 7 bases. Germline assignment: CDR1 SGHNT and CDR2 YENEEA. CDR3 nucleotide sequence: TGTGCCAGCAGCATTAGCGGGAGGAATGAGCAGTTCTTC. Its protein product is CASSISGRNEQFF.

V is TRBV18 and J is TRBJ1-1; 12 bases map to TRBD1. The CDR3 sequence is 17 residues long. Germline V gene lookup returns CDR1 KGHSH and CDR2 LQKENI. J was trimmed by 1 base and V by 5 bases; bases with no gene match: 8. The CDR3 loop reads CASSSGTGGARNTEAFF. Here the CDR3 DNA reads TGTGCCAGCTCATCCGGGACAGGGGGCGCCCGGAACACTGAAGCTTTCTTT.

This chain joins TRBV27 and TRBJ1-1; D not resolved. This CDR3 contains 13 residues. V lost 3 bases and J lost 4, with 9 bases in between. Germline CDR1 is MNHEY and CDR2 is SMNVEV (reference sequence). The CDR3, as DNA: TGTGCCAGCAGTTTTCCGGGGAGCACTGAAGCTTTCTTT. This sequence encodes CASSFPGSTEAFF.

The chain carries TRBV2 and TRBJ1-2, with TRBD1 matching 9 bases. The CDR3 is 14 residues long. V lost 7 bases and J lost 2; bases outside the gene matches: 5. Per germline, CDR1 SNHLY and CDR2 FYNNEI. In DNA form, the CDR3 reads TGTGCCAGCATTAGGGGACAGGGCAACTATGGCTACACCTTC. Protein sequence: CASIRGQGNYGYTF. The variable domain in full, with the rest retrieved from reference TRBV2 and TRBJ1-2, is EPEVTQTPSHQVTQMGQEVILRCVPISNHLYFYWYRQILGQKVEFLVSFYNNEISEKSEIFDDQFSVERPDGSNFTLKIRSTKLEDSAMYFCASIRGQGNYGYTFGSGTRLTVV.

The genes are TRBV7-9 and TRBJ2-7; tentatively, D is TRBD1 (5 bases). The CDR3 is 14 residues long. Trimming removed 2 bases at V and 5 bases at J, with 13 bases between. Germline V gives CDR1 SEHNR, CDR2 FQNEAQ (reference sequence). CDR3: CASSLLHSGNEQYF. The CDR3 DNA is TGTGCCAGCAGCTTACTTCATTCAGGGAACGAGCAGTACTTC.